These 26 T cell receptor beta chains came from one sample sequenced in a study of cytomegalovirus exposure and HLA in healthy donors. PCR was performed using 60 Vbeta and 13 Jbeta primers. Generated by immunoSEQ multiplex PCR, the TCRdb table keeps only in-frame clones and is missing some. The table has more than 110,000 clones, around 84% seen once. Sequencing input: PBMCs. The receptor set was obtained from a man aged 45 to 65 in good health and CMV-seronegative.

The V gene is TRBV6-1, the J gene TRBJ1-5; D gene uncertain. V lost 5 bases and J lost 0, with 5 bases in between. There are 13 residues in the CDR3. Germline CDR1 reads MNHNS; CDR2 reads SASEGT. The CDR3 DNA sequence: TGTGCCAGCAGTTCCTATAGCAATCAGCCCCAGCATTTT. Encoded protein: CASSSYSNQPQHF.

Concerning this clone: An end of the junction does not agree with germline; a read error may underlie this. The V and J genes are TRBV30 and TRBJ1-1; D remains unclear. This CDR3 comprises 10 residues. The germline gives CDR1 GTSNPN, CDR2 SVGIG (reference sequence). CDR3 bases: TGTGCCTGGAGCTCAAACCGGGAGACCTTT. Residues: CAWSSNRETF.

V and J are TRBV7-2 and TRBJ1-2; TRBD1 matches at 9 bases. The CDR3 has 15 amino acids. Germline CDR1 is SGHTA and CDR2 is FQGNSA. Trimming at V came to 5 bases and at J to 2 bases, leaving 6 bases not matched to a gene. CDR3 coding DNA: TGTGCCAGCAGCCCGGGGACAGGGATCAACTATGGCTACACCTTC. Protein sequence: CASSPGTGINYGYTF. The whole variable domain, filled in from reference TRBV7-2 and TRBJ1-2, reads GAGVSQSPSNKVTEKGKDVELRCDPISGHTALYWYRQSLGQGLEFLIYFQGNSAPDKSGLPSDRFSAERTGGSVSTLTIQRTQQEDSAVYLCASSPGTGINYGYTFGSGTRLTVV.

The chain's CDR3 is CAWTIGRGSTEAFF. The CDR3 nucleotides are TGTGCCTGGACGATTGGGAGGGGGAGCACTGAAGCTTTCTTT. This rearrangement joins TRBV30 to TRBJ1-1; tentatively, D is TRBD1 (6 bases). The CDR3 runs 14 residues. Looked up from germline, CDR1 is GTSNPN and CDR2 is SVGIG (reference sequence). Trimming shortened V by 4 bases and J by 4 bases, and 16 bases separated the two germline ends.

The CDR3 spells CASSYKAGGPGETQYF. CDR3 sequence (DNA): TGCGCCAGCAGCTACAAAGCGGGAGGGCCCGGAGAGACCCAGTACTTC. The chain is built from TRBV5-1 and TRBJ2-5; TRBD2 agrees at 10 bases. Germline V gene lookup returns CDR1 SGHRS and CDR2 YFSETQ. Losses at the gene ends were 3 bases for V and 4 bases for J; bases not matched to a gene: 9. The CDR3 runs 16 residues.

The gene calls are TRBV5-1 and TRBJ2-2, with D possibly being TRBD2 (6 bases). Trimming cost V 0 bases and J 4 bases, with 10 bases left between them. The germline V gene has CDR1 SGHRS and CDR2 YFSETQ. This CDR3 spans 15 amino acids. CDR3 DNA sequence: TGCGCCAGCAGCTTGGAGAGCGGGCCCACCGGGGAGCTGTTTTTT. This translates into CASSLESGPTGELFF.

This clone has a handful of counts. V is TRBV18 and J is TRBJ2-5; TRBD2 matches 9 bases. This CDR3 contains 15 residues. Germline V gene data show CDR1 as KGHSH and CDR2 as LQKENI. Trimming at V came to 3 bases and at J to 5 bases, leaving 7 bases not matched to a gene. The DNA of the CDR3 is TGTGCCAGCTCACCTATTAGCGGGAGCGGGGAGACCCAGTACTTC. Translation gives CASSPISGSGETQYF.

The chain is built from TRBV19 and TRBJ2-1; 7 bases match TRBD1. V lost 7 bases to trimming and J lost 5 bases; unmatched junction nucleotides: 8. This CDR3 is built from 14 residues. Looked up from germline, CDR1 is LNHDA and CDR2 is SQIVND (reference sequence). CDR3 residues: CASTIRDSNNEQFF. The CDR3 nucleotides read TGTGCCAGTACCATCCGGGACAGTAACAATGAGCAGTTCTTC.

This chain connects TRBV11-3 to TRBJ2-7; 10 positions match TRBD1. In germline, CDR1 is SGHNT, CDR2 YENEEA. The ends lost 3 bases at V and 2 bases at J; junction bases unmatched: 7. This CDR3 spans 16 amino acids. The CDR3 bases are TGTGCCAGCAGCTTTGGCCCGGGACAGGGGCCCTACGAGCAGTACTTC. Residues: CASSFGPGQGPYEQYF.

This clone was picked up a small number of times. The chain joins TRBV6-5 to TRBJ2-1; the match to TRBD2 covers 7 bases. This CDR3 spans 15 amino acids. The germline V gene has CDR1 MNHEY and CDR2 SVGAGI. The trim removed 2 bases at V and 10 bases at J, leaving 11 bases unmatched. CDR3 residues: CASSYGRELLSEQFF. The CDR3 DNA is TGTGCCAGCAGTTACGGGCGGGAGTTGTTGTCGGAGCAGTTCTTC.

The V gene is TRBV6-6, the J gene TRBJ1-2; weak D call: TRBD1 (5 bases). The CDR3 is made up of 14 amino acids. V lost 0 bases and J 8 bases, leaving 13 bases between the germline ends. Germline-derived CDR1 and CDR2 are MNHNY and SVGAGI (reference sequence). CDR3 DNA sequence: TGTGCCAGCAGTTACTCGACGTTCGCAGGGGGCTACACCTTC. Translation: CASSYSTFAGGYTF.

The chain employs TRBV7-8 and TRBJ1-1; no reliable D call. The CDR3 extends over 10 amino acids. Germline V gene sequence: CDR1 SGHVS, CDR2 FQNEAQ. The CDR3 bases are TGTGTGGAGGGGAACACTGAAGCTTTCTTT. It codes for CVEGNTEAFF.

CDR3 coding DNA: TGTGCCAGCAGTCCTCCGAGCAGCGGGCAGTTCTTC. Amino acids: CASSPPSSGQFF. The chain has TRBV28 and TRBJ2-1; D may be TRBD2 (5 bases). From germline, CDR1 is MDHEN and CDR2 SYDVKM. V dropped 5 bases and J dropped 12 bases, with 14 bases sitting between them. The CDR3 covers 12 residues.

The CDR3 reads CASSARQGRLFF. The CDR3 nucleotides are TGTGCCAGCAGCGCCCGACAGGGTCGGCTGTTTTTT. The chain links TRBV9 to TRBJ1-4, with TRBD1 identical over 7 bases. Trimming at V came to 3 bases and at J to 14 bases, leaving 7 bases not matched to a gene. The V gene's germline CDR1 is SGDLS and CDR2 YYNGEE. This CDR3 spans 12 amino acids.

The CDR3 DNA is TGCGCCAGCAGCTTGAGGCCTAGCGGGGAGGTGAACACCGGGGAGCTGTTTTTT. It encodes CASSLRPSGEVNTGELFF. V usage is TRBV5-1 and J usage is TRBJ2-2; 9 positions agree with TRBD2. This CDR3 has 18 residues. V lost 1 base and J lost 1; bases outside the gene matches: 8. The germline CDR1 and CDR2 sequences are SGHRS and YFSETQ.

This chain connects TRBV4-1 to TRBJ2-5; D gene uncertain. The J call is uncertain, as TRBJ2-7 better fits the DNA end. The CDR3 sequence is 16 residues long. The germline V gene encodes CDR1 MGHRA and CDR2 YSYEKL. DNA of the CDR3: TGCGCCAGCAGCCAAGAGCCCACAGTTTCATCCTACGAGCAGTACTTC. Amino acids: CASSQEPTVSSYEQYF.

The chain carries TRBV6-1 and TRBJ2-2, with 8 nucleotides matching TRBD1. The germline V gene encodes CDR1 MNHNS and CDR2 SASEGT. The length of the CDR3 is 16 residues. J gave up 0 bases and V 1 base, and 1 base lay outside the gene matches. The CDR3 DNA sequence: TGTGCCAGCAGTGAAGAGACAGGGGCGAACACCGGGGAGCTGTTTTTT. Translated: CASSEETGANTGELFF.

The chain combines TRBV4-1 with TRBJ2-1; the match to TRBD1 covers 9 bases. The junction had 4 bases not matched to a gene; V was cut back by 1 base and J by 3 bases. Germline CDR1 is MGHRA and CDR2 is YSYEKL. CDR3 size: 16 residues. This CDR3 is CASSQAGTGNYNEQFF. In DNA, the CDR3 is TGCGCCAGCAGCCAAGCCGGGACAGGGAACTACAATGAGCAGTTCTTC.

The V gene is TRBV19, the J gene TRBJ2-7, with a possible D match to TRBD2 (5 bases). This CDR3 has 14 amino acids. From germline, CDR1 is LNHDA and CDR2 SQIVND (reference sequence). Trimming left V 4 bases short and J 6 bases short, with 16 bases between. The CDR3 protein is CASSSLRAVTEQYF. DNA for the CDR3: TGTGCCAGTAGTAGTTTGAGGGCGGTTACCGAGCAGTACTTC.

V and J are TRBV9 and TRBJ1-1; a possible D gene is TRBD1 (6 bases). The CDR3 runs to 16 residues. V shed 4 bases and J shed 3 bases, with 19 bases lying between them. Germline V lookup: CDR1 SGDLS, CDR2 YYNGEE. The chain's CDR3 is CASSPRTGSLDTEAFF. The CDR3 DNA reads TGTGCCAGCAGCCCTCGCACAGGGAGTCTGGACACTGAAGCTTTCTTT.

The chain has TRBV7-2 and TRBJ2-7; TRBD1 matches 11 bases. The CDR3 runs to 15 residues. Trimming took 4 bases from V and 4 from J; bases not matched to a gene: 6. Germline V gene lookup returns CDR1 SGHTA and CDR2 FQGNSA. The CDR3 coding sequence is TGTGCCAGCAGCTATCCGGGACAGGGGGGGTACGAGCAGTACTTC. Encoded protein: CASSYPGQGGYEQYF.

The chain combines TRBV6-6 with TRBJ2-3; D not certain. CDR3 length: 13 amino acids. V lost 2 bases, J lost 4 bases, and 7 bases lay in between. Germline-derived CDR1 and CDR2 are MNHNY and SVGAGI (reference sequence). The CDR3 loop is CASSYLEADTQYF. The DNA for the CDR3 is TGTGCCAGCAGTTACCTAGAAGCAGATACGCAGTATTTT.

The CDR3 protein is CASSYSRAPSYEQYF. For the CDR3, the DNA is TGTGCCAGCAGTTACTCGCGGGCCCCCTCCTACGAGCAGTACTTC. This chain connects TRBV6-5 to TRBJ2-7; TRBD2 is a possible D gene (5 bases). This CDR3 region has 15 residues. Trimming stripped 0 bases from V and 0 bases from J, with 9 bases between. Germline assignment: CDR1 MNHEY and CDR2 SVGAGI.

This rearrangement joins TRBV18 to TRBJ1-2; 7 bases agree with TRBD1. Trimming took 3 bases from V and 7 from J; bases not matched to a gene: 14. This CDR3 has 16 residues. Germline V lookup: CDR1 KGHSH, CDR2 LQKENI. CDR3 DNA: TGTGCCAGCTCACCTATTGGACAGGAGGATGGCGTTGGCTACACCTTC. It is translated as CASSPIGQEDGVGYTF.

The CDR3 region has the DNA TGTGCCTGGAGAGTAGCCGGGGCCAACGTCCTGACTTTC. Protein sequence: CAWRVAGANVLTF. V gene TRBV30 combines with J gene TRBJ2-6; unclear D gene. Germline CDR1 GTSNPN, CDR2 SVGIG (reference sequence). V shed 3 bases and J shed 4 bases, with 7 bases lying between them. The CDR3 is 13 amino acids.

This clone was counted a few times. The V gene is TRBV5-1, the J gene TRBJ1-6; 7 positions agree with TRBD1. V lost 0 bases and J lost 6; bases outside the gene matches: 9. CDR1 is SGHRS, CDR2 YFSETQ, per germline. The CDR3 spans 17 residues. CDR3 coding DNA: TGCGCCAGCAGCTTGGGGGACAGCGGACCCGGTAATTCACCCCTCCACTTT. It codes for CASSLGDSGPGNSPLHF.